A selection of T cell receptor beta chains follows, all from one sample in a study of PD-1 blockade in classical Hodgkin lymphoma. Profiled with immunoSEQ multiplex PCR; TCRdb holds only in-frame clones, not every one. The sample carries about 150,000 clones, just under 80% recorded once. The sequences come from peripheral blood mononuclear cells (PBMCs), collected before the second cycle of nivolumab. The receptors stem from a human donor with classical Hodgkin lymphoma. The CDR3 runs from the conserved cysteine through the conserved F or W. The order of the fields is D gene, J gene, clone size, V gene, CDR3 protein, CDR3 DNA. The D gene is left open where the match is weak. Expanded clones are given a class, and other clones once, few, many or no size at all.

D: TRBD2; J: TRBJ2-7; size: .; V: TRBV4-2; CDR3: CASSSGGGSYEQYF; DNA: TGTGCCAGCAGCTCGGGGGGAGGCTCCTACGAGCAGTACTTC
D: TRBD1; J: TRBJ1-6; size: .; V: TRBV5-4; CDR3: CASSLDRGNSPLHF; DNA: TGTGCCAGCAGCCTCGACAGGGGTAATTCACCCCTCCACTTT
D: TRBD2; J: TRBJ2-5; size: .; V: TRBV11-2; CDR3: CASSEVPGLAGGQETQYF; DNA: TGTGCCAGCAGCGAAGTTCCGGGACTAGCGGGGGGACAAGAGACCCAGTACTTC
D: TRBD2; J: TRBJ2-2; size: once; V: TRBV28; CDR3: CASSSGLVATGELFF; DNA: TGTGCCAGCAGTTCGGGACTAGTTGCCACCGGGGAGCTGTTTTTT
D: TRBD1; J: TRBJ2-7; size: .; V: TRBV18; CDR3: CASSSRRTGDSLGEQYF; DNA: TGTGCCAGCTCATCGAGACGCACAGGGGATTCTCTGGGCGAGCAGTACTTC
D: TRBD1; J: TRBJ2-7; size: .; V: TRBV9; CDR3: CASSVGQGAYEQYF; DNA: TGTGCCAGCAGCGTGGGACAGGGGGCCTACGAGCAGTACTTC
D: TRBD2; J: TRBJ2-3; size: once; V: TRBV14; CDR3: CASSHDRLAVTDTQYF; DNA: TGTGCCAGCAGCCACGACAGACTAGCAGTAACAGATACGCAGTATTTT
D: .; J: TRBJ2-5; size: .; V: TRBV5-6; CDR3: CASSSSGVRAQETQYF; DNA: TGTGCCAGCAGCTCCTCCGGGGTGAGGGCGCAAGAGACCCAGTACTTC
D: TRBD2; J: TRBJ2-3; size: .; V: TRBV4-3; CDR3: CASSQDVLAESTDTQYF; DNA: TGCGCCAGCAGCCAAGATGTCCTAGCGGAGAGCACAGATACGCAGTATTTT
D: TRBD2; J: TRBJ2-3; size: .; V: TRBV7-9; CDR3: CASSLGTSVHTDTQYF; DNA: TGTGCCAGCAGCTTAGGAACTAGCGTCCACACAGATACGCAGTATTTT
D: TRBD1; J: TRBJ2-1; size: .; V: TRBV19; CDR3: CASSRPTQGAGQFF; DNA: TGTGCCAGTAGTAGGCCCACACAGGGGGCAGGGCAGTTCTTC
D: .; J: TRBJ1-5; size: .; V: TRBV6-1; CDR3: CASRRGQGNQPQHF; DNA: TGTGCCAGCAGGAGGGGTCAAGGCAATCAGCCCCAGCATTTT
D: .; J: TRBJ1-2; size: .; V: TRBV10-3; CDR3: CAISNPGPSYGYTF; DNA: TGTGCCATTTCCAATCCGGGTCCAAGCTATGGCTACACCTTC
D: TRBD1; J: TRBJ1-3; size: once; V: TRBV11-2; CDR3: CASSLGQADSGNTIYF; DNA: TGTGCCAGCAGCTTGGGACAGGCGGACTCTGGAAACACCATATATTTT
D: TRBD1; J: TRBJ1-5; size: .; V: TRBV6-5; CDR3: CASKQGGDPYQPQHF; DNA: TGTGCCAGCAAACAGGGGGGCGACCCCTATCAGCCCCAGCATTTT
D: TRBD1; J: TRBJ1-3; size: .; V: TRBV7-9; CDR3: CASSPYPDRHSGNTIYF; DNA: TGTGCCAGCAGCCCTTACCCGGACAGGCACTCTGGAAACACCATATATTTT
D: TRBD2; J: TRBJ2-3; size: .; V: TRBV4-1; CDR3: CASSQVIGGVSTDTQYF; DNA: TGCGCCAGCAGCCAAGTCATCGGGGGGGTTAGCACAGATACGCAGTATTTT
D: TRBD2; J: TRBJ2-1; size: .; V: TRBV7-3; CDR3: CASSTSGGSYNEQFF; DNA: TGTGCCAGCAGCACCTCGGGAGGGTCCTACAATGAGCAGTTCTTC
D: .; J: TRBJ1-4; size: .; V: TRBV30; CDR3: CAWSLVRAEKLFF; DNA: TGTGCCTGGAGTCTGGTTAGGGCTGAAAAACTGTTTTTT
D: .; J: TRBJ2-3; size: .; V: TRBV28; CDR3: CASPPSTHSAGVGTDTQYF; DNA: TGTGCCAGCCCACCTTCAACCCATTCCGCAGGGGTGGGGACAGATACGCAGTATTTT
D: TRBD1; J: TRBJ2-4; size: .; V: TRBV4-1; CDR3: CASSQGVLQGSKNIQYF; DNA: TGCGCCAGCAGCCAAGGGGTACTACAGGGGAGTAAAAACATTCAGTACTTC
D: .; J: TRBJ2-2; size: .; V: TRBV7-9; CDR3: CASSLVPRLNTGELFF; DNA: TGTGCCAGCAGCTTAGTCCCCAGGCTGAACACCGGGGAGCTGTTTTTT
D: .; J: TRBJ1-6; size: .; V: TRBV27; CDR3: CASSPGNSPLHF; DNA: TGTGCCAGCAGCCCAGGGAATTCACCCCTCCACTTT
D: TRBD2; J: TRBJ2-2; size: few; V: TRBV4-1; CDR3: CASSQGGLAVTGELFF; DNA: TGCGCCAGCAGCCAAGGGGGACTAGCGGTCACCGGGGAGCTGTTTTTT
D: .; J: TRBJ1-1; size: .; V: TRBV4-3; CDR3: CASSQDVNTEAFF; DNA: TGCGCCAGCAGCCAAGATGTAAACACTGAAGCTTTCTTT
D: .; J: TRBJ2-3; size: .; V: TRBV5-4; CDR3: CASSLSRTDTQYF; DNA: TGTGCCAGCAGCTTGTCGAGAACAGATACGCAGTATTTT
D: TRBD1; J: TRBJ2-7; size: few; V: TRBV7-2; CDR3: CASSKDRGRSYEQYF; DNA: TGTGCCAGCAGCAAGGACAGGGGGAGGTCCTACGAGCAGTACTTC
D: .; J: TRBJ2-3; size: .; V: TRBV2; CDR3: CASSETLAADTQYF; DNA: TGTGCCAGCAGTGAAACCCTAGCAGCAGATACGCAGTATTTT
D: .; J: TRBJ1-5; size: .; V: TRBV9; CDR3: CASSVGGTIHQPQHF; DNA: TGTGCCAGCAGCGTAGGAGGGACAATCCATCAGCCCCAGCATTTT
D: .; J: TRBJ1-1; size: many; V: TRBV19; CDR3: CATSRRAGRGNTEAFF; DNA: TGTGCCACCTCTCGGCGGGCAGGGAGGGGAAACACTGAAGCTTTCTTT
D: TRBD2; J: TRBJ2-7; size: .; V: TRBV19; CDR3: CASSIFGRVSYEQYF; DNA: TGTGCCAGTAGTATCTTCGGGAGGGTGTCTTACGAGCAGTACTTC
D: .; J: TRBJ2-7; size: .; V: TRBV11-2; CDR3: CASSPRPTGFTSYEQYF; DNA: TGTGCCAGCAGCCCTAGACCCACGGGATTCACCTCCTACGAGCAGTACTTC
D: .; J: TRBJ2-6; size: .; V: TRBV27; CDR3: CASSSRLSGANVLTF; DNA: TGTGCCAGCAGTTCACGGCTAAGCGGGGCCAACGTCCTGACTTTC
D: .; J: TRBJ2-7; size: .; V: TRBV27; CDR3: CASSFLGYEQYF; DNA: TGTGCCAGCAGTTTCCTGGGCTACGAGCAGTACTTC
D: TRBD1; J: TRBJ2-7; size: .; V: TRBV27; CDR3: CASSLTGTGISYEQYF; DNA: TGTGCCAGCAGTTTAACCGGGACAGGGATCTCCTACGAGCAGTACTTC
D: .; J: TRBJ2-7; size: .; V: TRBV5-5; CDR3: CASSTIGQYEQYF; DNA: TGTGCCAGCAGCACAATCGGGCAATACGAGCAGTACTTC
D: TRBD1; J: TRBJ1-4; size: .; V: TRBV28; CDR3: CASSRDRGKLFF; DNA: TGTGCCAGCAGTCGGGACAGGGGGAAACTGTTTTTT
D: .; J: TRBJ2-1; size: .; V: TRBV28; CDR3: CASSFPGQSYNEQFF; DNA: TGTGCCAGCAGTTTCCCCGGACAGTCCTACAATGAGCAGTTCTTC
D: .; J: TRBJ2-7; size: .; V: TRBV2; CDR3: CASTGDEPFEQYF; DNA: TGTGCCAGCACAGGGGATGAGCCCTTCGAGCAGTACTTC
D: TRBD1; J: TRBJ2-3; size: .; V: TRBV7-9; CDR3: CASTLWTGGSHTQYF; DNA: TGTGCCAGCACCCTCTGGACAGGGGGATCACATACGCAGTATTTT
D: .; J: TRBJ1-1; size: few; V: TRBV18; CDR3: CASSPRDDEAFF; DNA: TGTGCCAGCTCACCCCGGGACGATGAAGCTTTCTTT